The clone carrying this T cell receptor beta chain occurred once. This sample is part of a study of blood T cell repertoires in COVID-19. Overall study context: Nucleic acid was either cDNA or gDNA, and it came from T cells, B-cell-depleted T cells, or PBMCs.

Per the study methods: Scientists estimated how many nucleated cells there were by amplifying reference gene primers. The repertoire was sequenced with immunoSEQ multiplex PCR; TCRdb's copy has only in-frame clones and lacks some. That table supplies the V and J calls and clone size; D and trimming were determined from the DNA. The sample gives 140,000 to 150,000 clones, 84% of which show up once; roughly 5.7% is in the top ten. The trim removed 4 bases at V and 4 bases at J, leaving 7 bases unmatched. The CDR3 extends over 15 amino acids. Germline CDR1 reads SNHLY; CDR2 reads FYNNEI. People in the exposed group encountered a COVID-19 case within 2 weeks before entering the study.

The clonotype was recovered from a woman aged 45-60 years who had been exposed to COVID-19. V is TRBV2 and J is TRBJ1-5; 7 bases fit TRBD1. The sequenced material came from PBMCs or T cells enriched from blood (not recorded which). CDR3 residues: CASSVGTVGNQPQHF. DNA of the CDR3: TGTGCCAGCAGTGTGGGGACAGTGGGGAATCAGCCCCAGCATTTT.